This T cell receptor beta chain emerged from a study of CD4 and CD8 cells across lung adenocarcinoma regions. A single record per CDR3 protein comes from TCRdb applying MiXCR to the PCR reads. This table has fewer than 3,500 distinct CDR3 sequences, 55% to 75% appearing once. Points on this clonotype: The junction shows a germline mismatch at one end, possibly a read error.

The CDR3 loop spans 13 amino acids. CDR1 is MNHEY, CDR2 SVGAGI, per germline. Localized lung adenocarcinoma, a non-small cell lung cancer, affected the donors. The TCR was taken from a male donor with lung adenocarcinoma. The CD4 and CD8 labels of this study may be unreliable. This chain connects TRBV6-5 to TRBJ2-1; D gene ambiguous. The sample comprised CD4+ T cells from the margin of a lung tumor. In nucleotides, the CDR3 is TGTGCCAAGGGTTACTCGAACACCAAGGAGCTGTTCTTT. Its translation: CAKGYSNTKELFF.